This T cell receptor (beta chain) was obtained from a study of blood T cell repertoires in COVID-19. Study background: Samples taken during acute and convalescent COVID-19 were collected in the United States, Italy and Spain. T cells, B-cell-depleted T cells, or PBMCs provided the cDNA or gDNA that served as material.

In Seattle, patients joined the study during active infection and were tracked longitudinally. In the source study's methods: Using reference gene primer amplification, nucleated cell counts were estimated. The table came from immunoSEQ multiplex PCR; TCRdb's copy has only in-frame clones and leaves some out. V, J and clone size are those of that table, while D and trimming were read from the DNA. The repertoire holds about 430,000 clones, with approximately 90% as singletons. The V gene's germline CDR1 is MNHEY and CDR2 SMNVEV (reference sequence). The germline V and J ends were trimmed by 5 bases and 2 bases, with 10 bases remaining between them. This CDR3 spans 14 amino acids.

This receptor was identified in a man aged 18 to 30 with COVID-19, enrolled during active disease. Material for sequencing was peripheral blood. The V gene is TRBV27, the J gene TRBJ1-5; D not certain. CDR3 sequence reads: CASSRGIGNQPQHF. In nucleotides, the CDR3 is TGTGCCAGCAGTCGAGGGATCGGCAATCAGCCCCAGCATTTT.